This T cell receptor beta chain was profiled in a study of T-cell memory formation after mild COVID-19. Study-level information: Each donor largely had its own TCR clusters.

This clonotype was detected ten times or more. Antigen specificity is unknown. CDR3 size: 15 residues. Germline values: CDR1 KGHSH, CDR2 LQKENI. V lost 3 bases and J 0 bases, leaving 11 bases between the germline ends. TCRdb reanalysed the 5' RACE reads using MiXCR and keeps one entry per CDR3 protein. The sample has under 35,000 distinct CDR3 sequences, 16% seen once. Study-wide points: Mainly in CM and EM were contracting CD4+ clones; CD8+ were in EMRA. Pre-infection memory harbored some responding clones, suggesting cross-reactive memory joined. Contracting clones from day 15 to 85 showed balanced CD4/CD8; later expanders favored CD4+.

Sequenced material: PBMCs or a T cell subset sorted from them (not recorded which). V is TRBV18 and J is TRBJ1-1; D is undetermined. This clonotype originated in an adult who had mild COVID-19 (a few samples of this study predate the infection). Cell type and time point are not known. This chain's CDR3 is CASSPPSPMNTEAFF. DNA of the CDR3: TGTGCCAGCTCACCGCCAAGCCCCATGAACACTGAAGCTTTCTTT.